These 5 T cell receptor beta chains were all obtained from the same sample, sequenced in a study of OX40 agonist ivuxolimab in advanced cancers. The method was immunoSEQ multiplex PCR; TCRdb's version includes in-frame clones alone and lacks a portion of them. The sample has 65,000 to 95,000 clones, more than 75% seen once. The starting material was CD4+ or CD8+ T cells sorted from blood, obtained in a trial of the OX40 agonist ivuxolimab. Receptors originate from an adult with an advanced solid tumor such as melanoma, head and neck, liver or kidney cancer.

The V call is TRBV30, the J call TRBJ1-2; a weak D match, TRBD1 (6 bases). Per the germline V gene, CDR1 is GTSNPN and CDR2 is SVGIG (reference sequence). V was cut by 7 bases and J by 2 bases, with 26 bases left in between. The CDR3 is 17 residues long. The CDR3 sequence is CASNLLGGQGQNYGYTF. CDR3 nucleotides: TGTGCCTCAAACCTCCTAGGAGGCCAGGGACAAAACTATGGCTACACCTTC.

V usage is TRBV19 and J usage is TRBJ1-2; D unclear. The ends were cut back, 0 bases at V and 4 bases at J, with 9 bases in the middle. CDR1 is LNHDA and CDR2 is SQIVND in the germline V gene (reference sequence). The CDR3 totals 14 residues. The CDR3 coding sequence is TGTGCCAGTAGTATAGACGGAGGATCCTATGGCTACACCTTC. Its translation: CASSIDGGSYGYTF.

The chain is built from TRBV28 and TRBJ1-2; unclear D gene. Germline V gene lookup returns CDR1 MDHEN and CDR2 SYDVKM. The germline V and J ends were trimmed by 1 base and 6 bases, with 12 bases remaining between them. There are 14 residues in the CDR3. The CDR3 here is CASSLSAGRHGYTF. DNA of the CDR3: TGTGCCAGCAGTTTATCGGCAGGACGACATGGCTACACCTTC.

A note on this clone: This sample includes further DNA sequences coding for the same CDR3. The chain recombines TRBV7-2 with TRBJ2-5; D uncertain. The CDR3 length is 11 residues. Germline CDR1 and CDR2: SGHTA and FQGNSA. With 5 bases removed from V and 2 bases from J, the gap between germline ends came to 3 bases. The CDR3 bases are TGTGCCAGCAGCCTGCAAGAGACCCAGTACTTC. It encodes CASSLQETQYF.

The gene calls are TRBV10-2 and TRBJ2-2; maybe TRBD2 (5 bases). There are 15 residues in the CDR3. V shed 8 bases and J shed 0 bases, with 13 bases lying between them. Germline V lookup: CDR1 WSHSY, CDR2 SAAADI. The DNA of the CDR3 is TGCGCCAGCGGTAAGCGGAAACCGAACACCGGGGAGCTGTTTTTT. It codes for CASGKRKPNTGELFF.